The 6 T cell receptor beta chains presented below share a single source sample, sequenced in a study of primary melanoma T cells and metastatic recurrence. Profiled with immunoSEQ multiplex PCR; TCRdb holds only in-frame clones, not every one. The table includes a few thousand clones, roughly 70% detected once. Sequenced sample: melanoma tumor tissue. These receptors were taken from a human donor with melanoma.

There are a few counts of this clone. V and J are TRBV11-3 and TRBJ2-1, with 10 bases aligning to TRBD2. J gave up 4 bases and V 3 bases, and 6 bases lay outside the gene matches. This CDR3 contains 16 residues. CDR1 and CDR2 (germline): SGHNT, YENEEA. The CDR3 protein is CASSFNSGGKYNEQFF. The CDR3 DNA is TGTGCCAGCAGCTTTAATAGCGGGGGGAAATACAATGAGCAGTTCTTC.

In this sample, this clone turned up a few times. The chain recombines TRBV14 with TRBJ1-4, with no clear D. The CDR3 is 16 residues long. Germline assignment: CDR1 SGHDN and CDR2 FVKESK. The V gene lost 0 bases and the J gene lost 8 bases, with 16 bases spanning the gap. The CDR3 protein is CASSQELNGLREKLFF. The CDR3 coding sequence is TGTGCCAGCAGCCAAGAACTAAACGGTTTGCGGGAAAAACTGTTTTTT. Full variable domain (remainder filled in from reference TRBV14 and TRBJ1-4): EAGVTQFPSHSVIEKGQTVTLRCDPISGHDNLYWYRRVMGKEIKFLLHFVKESKQDESGMPNNRFLAERTGGTYSTLKVQPAELEDSGVYFCASSQELNGLREKLFFGSGTQLSVL.

The chain is built from TRBV29-1 and TRBJ2-1, with 8 bases identical to TRBD2. V dropped 7 bases and J dropped 3; count of bases not matched to a gene: 5. This CDR3 region has 13 residues. Germline loops: CDR1 SQVTM, CDR2 ANQGSEA. The CDR3 is CSAGTSLYNEQFF. Here the CDR3 DNA reads TGCAGCGCTGGGACTAGTCTCTACAATGAGCAGTTCTTC.

The chain links TRBV5-1 to TRBJ2-5, with D maybe TRBD1 (6 bases). The CDR3 runs 16 residues. The germline gives CDR1 SGHRS, CDR2 YFSETQ. Deletions cut 4 bases from V and 5 bases from J, with 21 bases between. The CDR3 DNA reads as TGCGCCAGCAGCGGTACAACAGGGTATGGTTTGGAGACCCAGTACTTC. Its translation is CASSGTTGYGLETQYF.

The rearrangement joins TRBV23-1 to TRBJ1-5, with a possible D match to TRBD1 (5 bases). TRBV23-1 is identified as an open reading frame with a role that is uncertain. The CDR3 runs 14 residues. Between the trimmed V and J ends, which lost 6 bases and 7 bases, there was a span of 16 bases. The CDR3 DNA reads TGCGCCAGCAGCCAAGATTATCGGGACCAGCCCCAGCATTTT. This translates into CASSQDYRDQPQHF.

The chain joins TRBV7-1 to TRBJ2-5; 12 bases match TRBD2. TRBV7-1 is flagged as an ORF with uncertain function. V lost 5 bases and J lost 2; bases outside the gene matches: 6. The CDR3 covers 16 residues. Written as DNA, the CDR3 is TGTGCCAGCAGCCCTACTAGCGGGGGGTTACAAGAGACCCAGTACTTC. This translates into CASSPTSGGLQETQYF.